Listed below are T cell receptor beta chains from one sample, sequenced in a study of cytomegalovirus exposure and HLA in healthy donors. TCRdb's copy holds only in-frame clones and misses some; the assay was immunoSEQ multiplex PCR. The table lists under 200,000 clones, more than 60% of them singletons, with around 1.5% in the top ten. Sequenced: PBMCs. The receptors were sampled from a woman younger than 45 in good health and CMV-seronegative. Both conserved end residues are part of each CDR3. The D gene is left open where the match is weak. Where a row states a size, it is once, few, many or the class of an expanded clone; other rows omit it.

V gene,clone size,CDR3 length,J gene,D gene,CDR3 protein,CDR3 DNA
TRBV6-1,-,16,TRBJ2-3,TRBD2,CASSGRRSGGTDTQYF,TGTGCCAGCAGTGGGAGGAGAAGCGGGGGCACAGATACGCAGTATTTT
TRBV15,-,17,TRBJ2-5,TRBD2,CATSRQLAGAYQETQYF,TGTGCCACCAGCAGGCAACTAGCGGGGGCGTACCAAGAGACCCAGTACTTC
TRBV6-5,-,15,TRBJ2-1,-,CASSYQGDGRVEQFF,TGTGCCAGCAGTTACCAAGGGGATGGTCGGGTTGAGCAGTTCTTC
TRBV7-8,once,19,TRBJ1-2,TRBD1,CASSVELPGQGFRNYGYTF,TGTGCCAGCAGCGTCGAACTTCCGGGACAGGGATTTAGAAACTATGGCTACACCTTC
TRBV11-2,-,14,TRBJ2-5,TRBD1,CASSFTGVEETQYF,TGTGCCAGCAGCTTCACAGGGGTGGAAGAGACCCAGTACTTC
TRBV29-1,-,13,TRBJ1-3,-,CSARRQTGNTIYF,TGCAGCGCACGCCGACAGACTGGAAACACCATATATTTT
TRBV21-1,-,14,TRBJ1-4,-,CASSEGVTNEKLFF,TGTGCCAGCAGCGAGGGGGTAACTAATGAAAAACTGTTTTTT
TRBV5-6,-,13,TRBJ1-1,-,CASSLVRGTEAFF,TGTGCCAGCAGCTTGGTTAGGGGGACTGAAGCTTTCTTT
TRBV10-2,-,15,TRBJ1-1,-,CASRLTAAPNTEAFF,TGCGCCAGCAGATTGACAGCCGCTCCGAACACTGAAGCTTTCTTT
TRBV6-4,many,15,TRBJ2-3,TRBD2,CASSDSGGAVDTQYF,TGTGCCAGCAGTGACAGCGGGGGGGCTGTAGATACGCAGTATTTT
TRBV4-2,-,17,TRBJ1-5,-,CASSQETGMSSNQPQHF,TGTGCCAGCAGCCAAGAAACAGGGATGTCTAGCAATCAGCCCCAGCATTTT
TRBV9,-,16,TRBJ2-5,TRBD1,CASSVRKTGGFETQYF,TGTGCCAGCAGCGTAAGGAAGACAGGGGGGTTCGAGACCCAGTACTTC
TRBV7-9,-,15,TRBJ1-3,-,CASSLASGAGNTIYF,TGTGCCAGCAGCTTAGCATCCGGAGCTGGAAACACCATATATTTT
TRBV14,-,16,TRBJ2-4,TRBD2,CASSQRREGGKNIQYF,TGTGCCAGCAGCCAAAGGAGGGAGGGCGGCAAAAACATTCAGTACTTC
TRBV10-3,few,14,TRBJ2-1,-,CAISVGEVTPEQFF,TGTGCCATCAGTGTAGGGGAGGTAACGCCTGAGCAGTTCTTC
TRBV9,-,20,TRBJ2-2,TRBD1,CASSAQRQGGLLGVSGELFF,TGTGCCAGCAGCGCACAGCGACAGGGCGGGCTATTGGGGGTGAGCGGGGAGCTGTTTTTT
TRBV7-2,-,14,TRBJ2-7,-,CASSLRAGDYEQYF,TGTGCCAGCAGCTTAAGGGCAGGGGACTACGAGCAGTACTTC
TRBV28,few,14,TRBJ2-7,TRBD1,CASSQTGTSYEQYF,TGTGCCAGCAGTCAGACAGGGACATCCTACGAGCAGTACTTC
TRBV6-5,-,16,TRBJ1-2,-,CASSYSGGLTNYGYTF,TGTGCCAGCAGTTATTCGGGGGGGTTAACGAACTATGGCTACACCTTC
TRBV30,once,12,TRBJ1-4,-,CAWSVGGEKLFF,TGTGCCTGGAGTGTAGGAGGCGAAAAACTGTTTTTT
TRBV2,-,15,TRBJ1-1,-,CASSPGRGMNTEAFF,TGTGCCAGCAGTCCAGGGAGGGGCATGAACACTGAAGCTTTCTTT
TRBV6-1,-,17,TRBJ2-6,-,CASSEVASTSGANVLTF,TGTGCCAGCAGTGAAGTAGCTTCTACCTCTGGGGCCAACGTCCTGACTTTC
TRBV7-2,few,13,TRBJ1-2,-,CASSLSRTGSYTF,TGTGCCAGCAGCTTAAGCCGGACTGGGAGCTACACCTTC
TRBV5-1,-,16,TRBJ2-2,TRBD1,CASREGTGKKSGELFF,TGCGCCAGCAGGGAGGGGACAGGGAAAAAGAGCGGGGAGCTGTTTTTT
TRBV11-2,-,17,TRBJ2-7,TRBD1,CASSPPPGTVAPYEQYF,TGTGCCAGCAGCCCCCCCCCAGGGACAGTGGCCCCCTACGAGCAGTACTTC
TRBV27,few,13,TRBJ2-7,-,CASSRVSSYEQYF,TGTGCCAGCAGTCGGGTCAGCTCCTACGAGCAGTACTTC
TRBV5-8,-,15,TRBJ2-1,-,CASSLAPRSYNEQFF,TGTGCCAGCAGCTTGGCCCCGAGGTCCTACAATGAGCAGTTCTTC
TRBV5-1,-,17,TRBJ1-6,-,CASSRNVGDSENSPLHF,TGCGCCAGCAGCCGTAATGTGGGGGACTCCGAAAATTCACCCCTCCACTTT
TRBV7-2,-,16,TRBJ2-3,TRBD2,CASSFLAGGPGDTQYF,TGTGCCAGCAGCTTCCTAGCGGGGGGGCCTGGTGATACGCAGTATTTT
TRBV27,once,17,TRBJ2-4,-,CASSLFGGRGGNYIQYF,TGTGCCAGCAGTTTATTCGGGGGGAGGGGGGGCAATTACATTCAGTACTTC
TRBV30,-,11,TRBJ1-5,-,CAWSTGGPQHF,TGTGCCTGGAGTACGGGGGGGCCCCAGCATTTT
TRBV27,-,12,TRBJ2-3,-,CATRPGGDTQYF,TGTGCCACCCGGCCAGGGGGGGATACGCAGTATTTT
TRBV7-2,once,14,TRBJ2-1,TRBD2,CASSSGLAYNEQFF,TGTGCCAGCAGCAGCGGACTAGCGTACAATGAGCAGTTCTTC
TRBV2,few,14,TRBJ2-1,-,CASSPRSGYNEQFF,TGTGCCAGCAGTCCCCGGTCGGGGTACAATGAGCAGTTCTTC
TRBV7-9,-,14,TRBJ1-4,TRBD1,CASSSGQGGEKLFF,TGTGCCAGCAGCTCAGGACAGGGTGGCGAAAAACTGTTTTTT
TRBV7-2,-,16,TRBJ2-2,-,CASSLVAGAYTGELFF,TGTGCCAGCAGCTTAGTTGCGGGGGCATACACCGGGGAGCTGTTTTTT
TRBV6-6,-,13,TRBJ1-5,TRBD1,CASRLQGNQPQHF,TGTGCCAGCAGACTACAGGGGAACCAGCCCCAGCATTTT
TRBV5-1,-,11,TRBJ2-7,-,CASSFNYEQYF,TGCGCCAGCAGCTTTAACTACGAGCAGTACTTC
TRBV30,-,16,TRBJ2-3,TRBD2,CAWSVPTSLFTDTQYF,TGTGCCTGGAGTGTACCGACTAGCCTTTTCACAGATACGCAGTATTTT
TRBV29-1,-,12,TRBJ1-4,-,CSVVTRDEKLFF,TGCAGCGTTGTTACCAGGGATGAAAAACTGTTTTTT
TRBV5-5,few,16,TRBJ1-1,-,CASSLAGDLMNTEAFF,TGTGCCAGCAGCTTGGCAGGGGACCTAATGAACACTGAAGCTTTCTTT
TRBV5-1,-,16,TRBJ2-1,-,CASSLEAGFTYNEQFF,TGCGCCAGCAGCTTGGAGGCAGGCTTCACCTACAATGAGCAGTTCTTC
TRBV5-1,-,15,TRBJ1-1,-,CASSSLGGRGTEAFF,TGCGCCAGCAGCTCATTAGGGGGACGAGGCACTGAAGCTTTCTTT
TRBV7-9,-,17,TRBJ1-6,TRBD1,CASSPPVGQNLGSPLHF,TGTGCCAGCAGCCCCCCCGTGGGACAGAACTTGGGTTCACCCCTCCACTTT
TRBV10-3,-,16,TRBJ2-1,-,CAIMGRGAIRVYEQFF,TGTGCCATCATGGGACGGGGGGCGATCCGAGTCTATGAGCAGTTCTTC
TRBV7-9,-,15,TRBJ1-1,TRBD1,CSSTLDRAVETEAFF,TGTTCCAGCACACTCGACAGGGCGGTAGAAACTGAAGCTTTCTTT
TRBV6-5,-,13,TRBJ1-1,-,CASSYQVNTEAFF,TGTGCCAGCAGTTACCAGGTGAACACTGAAGCTTTCTTT
TRBV15,-,13,TRBJ1-2,TRBD1,CATSPGGGYGYTF,TGTGCCACGAGCCCAGGGGGCGGGTATGGCTACACCTTC